The present TCR beta chain was sequenced within a study of T cell responses to AZD1222 COVID-19 vaccine. For this clone: Its antigen is not identified.

Clones were sequenced by immunoSEQ multiplex PCR, and TCRdb holds only the in-frame ones, with some missing. This sample has tens of thousands of clones, with around 88% found just once. The CDR3 covers 14 residues. V was shortened by 3 bases and J by 5 bases, with 16 bases between the two germline ends. From germline, CDR1 is SQVTM and CDR2 ANQGSEA. Study-level findings and limits: Spike-wide coverage was observed for vaccine-associated CD4 TCRs, with dominant responses at 160-218 and 743-854. The sample set comprised mostly white British donors with more females, and clonal diversity was possibly underestimated.

The J gene is TRBJ1-2, the V gene TRBV29-1, with a tentative D call TRBD1 (5 bases). Sample: peripheral blood, taken 28 days after the second AZD1222 dose. The receptor was isolated from an adult who received the AZD1222 COVID-19 vaccine. The CDR3: CSVDGASTFYGYTF. CDR3 coding DNA: TGCAGCGTTGATGGGGCGTCGACTTTTTATGGCTACACCTTC.